A selection of T cell receptor beta chains follows, all from one sample in a study of CD8 T cells in Susac syndrome. TCRdb re-called the immunoSEQ multiplex PCR reads with MiXCR, one entry per CDR3 protein. This sample has 77,000 or so distinct CDR3 sequences, with 85% to 95% found just once. Sample: CD4+ T cells from PBMCs. The receptors shown here come from a human donor with Susac syndrome. The conserved cysteine and the conserved F or W are not part of the CDR3 here.

v_call cdr3_aa
TRBV28 ASSSFGLSSLYKNIQY
TRBV12-3/TRBV12-4 ASSEQGTGNTIY
TRBV5-6 ASSPRPMLQVATNEKLF
TRBV28 ASSPSGQTMNTEAF
TRBV4-3 ASSQDHNEQF
TRBV23-1 ASSHCVTHSSGANVLT
TRBV20-1 SSRDRIGGYGYT
TRBV29-1 SVGGYNEQF
TRBV9 ASSVKDDTEAF
TRBV27 ATRPSGRYYNEQF
TRBV29-1 SVGTSGATDTQY
TRBV7-2 ASSLDGRAGAKQY
TRBV6-6 ASRGNGYT
TRBV3-1 ASSSGYGYT
TRBV3-1 ASSPYRGPVEAF
TRBV6-2/TRBV6-3 ASSSPPWETQY
TRBV23-1 ASSQSTRSSGNTIY
TRBV16 ASSDRGSPLEDTQY
TRBV28 ASSSRGTDFYEQY
TRBV12-3/TRBV12-4 ASTSTDYEQY
TRBV18 ASSGSLVGSYEQY
TRBV5-1 ASSLVAGGGNEQF
TRBV7-2 ASSSTVAGDNEQF
TRBV2 ASRVQGNSNQPQH
TRBV19 ASRKSGFGTDTQY
TRBV6-5 ASSYGTGGRETQY
TRBV15 ATSRAGGTDTQY
TRBV2 ASTNRQGPF